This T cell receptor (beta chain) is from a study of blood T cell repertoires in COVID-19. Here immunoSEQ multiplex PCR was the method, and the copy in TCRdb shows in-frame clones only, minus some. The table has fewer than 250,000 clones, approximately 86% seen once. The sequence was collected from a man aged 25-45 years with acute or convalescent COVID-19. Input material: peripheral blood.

As DNA, the CDR3 is TGTGCCAGCCCCCCCGCAAAGGCTAGCGGGAGCTCCTACGAGCAGTACTTC. It codes for CASPPAKASGSSYEQYF. J is TRBJ2-7 and V is TRBV2; 10 bases align to TRBD2. CDR3 length equals 17 residues. CDR1 SNHLY and CDR2 FYNNEI come from the germline V gene. The V and J ends lost 8 bases and 0 bases, in that order; junction bases with no gene match: 13. Variable domain in full (rest from reference TRBV2 and TRBJ2-7): EPEVTQTPSHQVTQMGQEVILRCVPISNHLYFYWYRQILGQKVEFLVSFYNNEISEKSEIFDDQFSVERPDGSNFTLKIRSTKLEDSAMYFCASPPAKASGSSYEQYFGPGTRLTVT.